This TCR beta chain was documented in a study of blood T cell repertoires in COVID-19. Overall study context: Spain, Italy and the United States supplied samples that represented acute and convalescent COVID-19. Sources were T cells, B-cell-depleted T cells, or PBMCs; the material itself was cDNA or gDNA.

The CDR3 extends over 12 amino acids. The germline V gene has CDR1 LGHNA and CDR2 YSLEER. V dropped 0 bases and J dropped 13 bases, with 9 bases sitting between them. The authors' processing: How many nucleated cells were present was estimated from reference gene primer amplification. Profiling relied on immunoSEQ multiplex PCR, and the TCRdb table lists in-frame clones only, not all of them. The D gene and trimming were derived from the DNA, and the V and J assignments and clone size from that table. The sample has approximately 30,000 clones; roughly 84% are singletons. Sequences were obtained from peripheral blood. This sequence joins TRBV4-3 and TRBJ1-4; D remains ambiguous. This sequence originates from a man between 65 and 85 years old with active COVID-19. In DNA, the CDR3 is TGCGCCAGCAGCCAAGATTTGGGCGTACTGTTTTTT. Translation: CASSQDLGVLFF.